This TCR beta chain emerged from a study of shared clonotypes between healthy human individuals. An even split of each subset's genomic DNA across several immunoSEQ plates was performed. Sequenced by immunoSEQ multiplex PCR; TCRdb stores in-frame clones only, minus some. The sample gives a few million clones, almost 96% of which show up once; approximately 0.13% is in the top ten. The length of the CDR3 is 13 residues. Germline V gene data show CDR1 as MDHEN and CDR2 as SYDVKM. V lost 3 bases and J lost 3; bases outside the gene matches: 2. This clone turned up a few times. Its specificity is not known. General observations from the study: Around 4.9% of naive CD4 clonotypes were shared across a few donors. As a rule, naive subsets had a larger estimated richness than memory subsets.

The TCR originated in a man younger than 35 in good health. The chain has TRBV28 and TRBJ2-7; the match to TRBD1 covers 7 bases. The sequenced sample consisted of naive CD4+ T cells sorted from blood. Indicated subset: CD45RA+ positively selected. CDR3 loop: CASSFSGGYEQYF. CDR3 nucleotide sequence: TGTGCCAGCAGTTTTTCAGGGGGCTACGAGCAGTACTTC.